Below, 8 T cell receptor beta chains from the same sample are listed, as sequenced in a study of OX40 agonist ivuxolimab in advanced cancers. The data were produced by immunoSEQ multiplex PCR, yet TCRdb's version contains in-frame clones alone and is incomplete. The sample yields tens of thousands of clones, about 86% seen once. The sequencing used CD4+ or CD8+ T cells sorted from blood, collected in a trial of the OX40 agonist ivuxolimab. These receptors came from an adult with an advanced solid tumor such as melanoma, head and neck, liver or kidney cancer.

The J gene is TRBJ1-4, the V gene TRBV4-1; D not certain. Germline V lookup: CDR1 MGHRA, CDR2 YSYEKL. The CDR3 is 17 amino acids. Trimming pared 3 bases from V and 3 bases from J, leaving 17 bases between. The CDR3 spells CASSHTRYRLANEKLFF. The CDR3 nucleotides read TGCGCCAGCAGCCATACCCGGTACCGGTTGGCTAATGAAAAACTGTTTTTT.

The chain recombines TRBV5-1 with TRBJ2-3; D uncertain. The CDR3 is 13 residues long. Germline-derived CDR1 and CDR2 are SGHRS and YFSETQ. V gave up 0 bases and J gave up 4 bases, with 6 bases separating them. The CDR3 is CASSLAPSDTQYF. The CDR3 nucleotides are TGCGCCAGCAGCTTGGCCCCGTCAGATACGCAGTATTTT.

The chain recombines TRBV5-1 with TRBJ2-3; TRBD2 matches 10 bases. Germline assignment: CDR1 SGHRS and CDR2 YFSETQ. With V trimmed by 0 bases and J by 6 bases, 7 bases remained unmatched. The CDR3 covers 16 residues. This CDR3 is CASSLGSGGAADTQYF. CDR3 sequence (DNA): TGCGCCAGCAGCTTGGGGAGCGGGGGGGCCGCGGATACGCAGTATTTT.

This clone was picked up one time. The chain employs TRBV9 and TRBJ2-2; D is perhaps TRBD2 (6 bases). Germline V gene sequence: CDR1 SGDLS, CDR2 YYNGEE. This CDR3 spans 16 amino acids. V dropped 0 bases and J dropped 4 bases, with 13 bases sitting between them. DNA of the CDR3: TGTGCCAGCAGCGTAGTGGCTAGCGTGGGCACCGGGGAGCTGTTTTTT. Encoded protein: CASSVVASVGTGELFF.

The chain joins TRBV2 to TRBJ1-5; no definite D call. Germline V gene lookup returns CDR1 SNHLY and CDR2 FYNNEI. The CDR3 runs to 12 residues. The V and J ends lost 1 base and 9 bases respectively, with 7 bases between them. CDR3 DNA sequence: TGTGCCAGCAGTGAAGACGAGTGGCCCCAGCATTTT. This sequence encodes CASSEDEWPQHF.

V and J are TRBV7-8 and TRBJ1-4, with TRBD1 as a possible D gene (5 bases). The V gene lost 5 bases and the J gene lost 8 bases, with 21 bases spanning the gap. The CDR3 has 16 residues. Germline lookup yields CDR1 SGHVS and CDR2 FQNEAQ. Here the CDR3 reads CASSAGLLEGNEKLFF. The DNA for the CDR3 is TGTGCCAGCAGCGCCGGCCTTCTAGAGGGGAACGAAAAACTGTTTTTT. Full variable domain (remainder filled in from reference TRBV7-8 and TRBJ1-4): GAGVSQSPRYKVAKRGQDVALRCDPISGHVSLFWYQQALGQGPEFLTYFQNEAQLDKSGLPSDRFFAERPEGSVSTLKIQRTQQEDSAVYLCASSAGLLEGNEKLFFGSGTQLSVL.

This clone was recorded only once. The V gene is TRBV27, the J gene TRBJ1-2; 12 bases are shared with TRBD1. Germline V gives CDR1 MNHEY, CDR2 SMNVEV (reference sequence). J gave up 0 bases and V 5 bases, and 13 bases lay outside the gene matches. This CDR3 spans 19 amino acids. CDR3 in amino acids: CASSGSLRDRGRANYGYTF. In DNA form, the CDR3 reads TGTGCCAGCAGTGGCTCCCTCCGGGACAGGGGGCGGGCTAACTATGGCTACACCTTC.

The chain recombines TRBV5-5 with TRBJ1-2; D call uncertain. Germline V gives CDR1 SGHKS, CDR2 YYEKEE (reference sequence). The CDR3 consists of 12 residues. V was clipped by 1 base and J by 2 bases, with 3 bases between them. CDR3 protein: CASSLPNYGYTF. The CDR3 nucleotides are TGTGCCAGCAGCTTGCCGAACTATGGCTACACCTTC. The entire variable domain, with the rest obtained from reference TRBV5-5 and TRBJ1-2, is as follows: DAGVTQSPTHLIKTRGQQVTLRCSPISGHKSVSWYQQVLGQGPQFIFQYYEKEERGRGNFPDRFSARQFPNYSSELNVNALLLGDSALYLCASSLPNYGYTFGSGTRLTVV.